Below are 15 T cell receptor beta chains sequenced from a single sample in a study of blood T cell repertoires in COVID-19 (TCRdb year 2020). The library was prepared using the immunoSEQ multiplex PCR assay. TCRdb carries this immuneACCESS record with in-frame sequences only. Its versions omit some clonotypes, under half of them owing to an unresolved V gene in the studies checked, with the rest unexplained. The sample includes fewer than 250,000 clones, with roughly 83% observed a single time. The ten largest clones capture approximately 5.5% of the sample. The source material was peripheral blood. The receptors were gathered from a woman of 80 years or more with COVID-19, enrolled during active disease.

In nucleotides, the CDR3 is TGTGCCAGCAGCTCCCAGACTAGCGGGGGACAGACCCAGTACTTC. Protein sequence: CASSSQTSGGQTQYF. The V gene is TRBV11-2, the J gene TRBJ2-5; 12 positions agree with TRBD2. Germline loops: CDR1 SGHAT, CDR2 FQNNGV. V was pared by 4 bases and J by 6 bases, with 6 bases of the junction left unmatched. The CDR3 contains 15 residues. The entire variable domain, with the rest obtained from reference TRBV11-2 and TRBJ2-5, is as follows: EAGVAQSPRYKIIEKRQSVAFWCNPISGHATLYWYQQILGQGPKLLIQFQNNGVVDDSQLPKDRFSAERLKGVDSTLKIQPAKLEDSAVYLCASSSQTSGGQTQYFGPGTRLLVL.

The rearrangement links TRBV6-5 to TRBJ2-3; 7 nucleotides match TRBD1. V shed 2 bases, J shed 1 base, and the junction held 6 bases outside the gene matches. The germline CDR1 and CDR2 sequences are MNHEY and SVGAGI. The CDR3 sequence is 16 residues long. CDR3 loop: CASSYHGTEGTDTQYF. The CDR3 region has the DNA TGTGCCAGCAGTTACCACGGGACAGAAGGCACAGATACGCAGTATTTT.

The chain couples TRBV11-2 to TRBJ2-3; 9 bases fit TRBD2. CDR3 size: 16 residues. J was trimmed by 0 bases and V by 2 bases; bases with no gene match: 3. CDR1 and CDR2 from the germline V gene are SGHAT and FQNNGV. In DNA form, the CDR3 reads TGTGCCAGCAGCTTACCTAGCGGGGTTAGCACAGATACGCAGTATTTT. Its translation is CASSLPSGVSTDTQYF.

This clone was seen more than once but under ten times. J is TRBJ2-7 and V is TRBV7-2; 7 nucleotides agree with TRBD1. This CDR3 contains 15 residues. Germline V gene lookup returns CDR1 SGHTA and CDR2 FQGNSA. V lost 5 bases to trimming and J lost 0 bases; unmatched junction nucleotides: 7. The CDR3 nucleotides are TGTGCCAGCAGCGTATCGACAGGGAGCTCCTACGAGCAGTACTTC. Amino acids: CASSVSTGSSYEQYF.

This chain links TRBV6-5 with TRBJ1-1; possible D gene TRBD1, 5 bases. This CDR3 spans 14 amino acids. V dropped 9 bases and J dropped 0 bases, with 14 bases sitting between them. Germline CDR1 is MNHEY and CDR2 is SVGAGI. The CDR3 DNA reads TGTGCCAGTACTTTTGGGGGGGTGAACACTGAAGCTTTCTTT. This gives the protein CASTFGGVNTEAFF.

The V and J genes are TRBV18 and TRBJ2-7; maybe TRBD1 (6 bases). The germline gives CDR1 KGHSH, CDR2 LQKENI. V dropped 0 bases and J dropped 6 bases, with 15 bases sitting between them. The CDR3 contains 15 residues. CDR3 in DNA: TGTGCCAGCTCACCACCATCACAGGGTAGGGGCGAGCAGTACTTC. This encodes CASSPPSQGRGEQYF.

This clone was counted between two and nine times. CDR3 nucleotide sequence: TGTGCCAGCAGTGGCCTCATAGAGGCAAATCAGCCCCAGCATTTT. Amino acids: CASSGLIEANQPQHF. The chain recombines TRBV28 with TRBJ1-5; D not certain. CDR1 and CDR2 (germline): MDHEN, SYDVKM. CDR3 length equals 15 residues. V was cut by 5 bases and J by 4 bases, with 15 bases left in between.

V usage is TRBV5-6 and J usage is TRBJ1-2; no firm D call. Germline V gene lookup returns CDR1 SGHDT and CDR2 YYEEEE. The CDR3 has 14 residues. Trimming left V 1 base short and J 7 bases short, with 14 bases between. The CDR3 loop reads CASSLKARGIGYTF. CDR3 sequence (DNA): TGTGCCAGCAGCTTGAAGGCTCGAGGAATTGGCTACACCTTC.

In this sample, this clone turned up once. The chain couples TRBV6-5 to TRBJ2-4, with D maybe TRBD2 (5 bases). The CDR3 runs to 16 residues. Germline V CDR1 and CDR2: MNHEY, SVGAGI. With 0 bases removed from V and 5 bases from J, the gap between germline ends came to 14 bases. Here the CDR3 reads CASSYSKAVGENIQYF. CDR3 DNA: TGTGCCAGCAGTTACTCGAAGGCTGTCGGGGAAAACATTCAGTACTTC.

V and J are TRBV24-1 and TRBJ2-2; 10 bases match TRBD1. V lost 4 bases, J lost 6 bases, and 7 bases stayed unmatched. This CDR3 has 16 amino acids. Germline V gene sequence: CDR1 KGHDR, CDR2 SFDVKD. DNA for the CDR3: TGTGCCACCAGTGACCCGGACAGGGGGTCGGCCGGGGAGCTGTTTTTT. It translates to CATSDPDRGSAGELFF.

This clone turned up a few times. V usage is TRBV7-9 and J usage is TRBJ1-4; 7 bases are shared with TRBD1. Germline values: CDR1 SEHNR, CDR2 FQNEAQ (reference sequence). This CDR3 is 15 amino acids long. J was trimmed by 0 bases and V by 5 bases; bases with no gene match: 3. The CDR3 region is CASSPGGTTNEKLFF. CDR3 nucleotide sequence: TGTGCCAGCAGCCCAGGGGGGACAACTAATGAAAAACTGTTTTTT.

This clone was picked up a small number of times. The chain joins TRBV10-2 to TRBJ1-3; 7 positions agree with TRBD1. The CDR3 extends over 14 amino acids. V lost 8 bases to trimming and J lost 3 bases; unmatched junction nucleotides: 7. Germline values: CDR1 WSHSY, CDR2 SAAADI. The CDR3 DNA sequence: TGCGCCAGCGCAAGGGGGCTTGATGGAAACACCATATATTTT. It codes for CASARGLDGNTIYF.

This chain uses TRBV12-5 with TRBJ2-3, with TRBD2 as a possible D gene (5 bases). The CDR3 totals 16 residues. Trimming took 0 bases from V and 3 from J, leaving 13 bases between them. Germline V gene data show CDR1 as LGHNT and CDR2 as FRNRAP. CDR3 nucleotides: TGTGCTAGTGGTTTGGTACGGGGTACCGGGACAGATACGCAGTATTTT. Amino acid sequence: CASGLVRGTGTDTQYF.

This clone has just one count. The chain has TRBV7-9 and TRBJ1-6; no definite D call. The CDR3 covers 13 residues. Germline assignment: CDR1 SEHNR and CDR2 FQNEAQ (reference sequence). Trimming took off 3 bases at V and 7 bases at J, with 7 bases between the two ends. The CDR3 protein is CASSFGRNSPLHF. DNA of the CDR3: TGTGCCAGCAGCTTCGGCAGGAATTCACCCCTCCACTTT.

This clone turned up a few times. CDR3 in DNA: TGCGCCAGCAGCTTGAATCAGGGGACGGCCAGCTCTGGAAACACCATATATTTT. Protein sequence: CASSLNQGTASSGNTIYF. The chain is built from TRBV5-1 and TRBJ1-3, with D perhaps TRBD1 (6 bases). With 1 base removed from V and 0 bases from J, the gap between germline ends came to 17 bases. The CDR3 contains 18 residues. The germline V gene has CDR1 SGHRS and CDR2 YFSETQ. Complete variable domain (other parts from reference TRBV5-1 and TRBJ1-3): KAGVTQTPRYLIKTRGQQVTLSCSPISGHRSVSWYQQTPGQGLQFLFEYFSETQRNKGNFPGRFSGRQFSNSRSEMNVSTLELGDSALYLCASSLNQGTASSGNTIYFGEGSWLTVV.